This is a list of T cell receptor beta chains from one sample in a study of T-cell memory formation after mild COVID-19. TCRdb re-called the 5' RACE reads with MiXCR, one entry per CDR3 protein. The sample has 390,000 or so distinct CDR3 sequences, about 15% seen once; the top ten hold about 22%. The sequenced sample consisted of PBMCs or a T cell subset sorted from them (not recorded which). The source of these receptors is a man between 18 and 29 years old who had mild COVID-19 (a few samples of this study predate the infection). Cell type and time point are not known. The CDR3 runs from the conserved cysteine through the conserved F or W. Each record gives: J gene, CDR3 length, clone size, V gene, D gene, CDR3 DNA, CDR3 protein. D genes are given only for firm matches. The size of a clone is reported for some rows only, either as once, few or many, or as a class for expanded clones.

>TRBJ1-1|21|NA|TRBV15|TRBD1
TGTGCCACCAGCAGAGGTCGACGTGGACAGGGAGGGAGGGCTATGAACACTGAAGCTTTCTTT
CATSRGRRGQGGRAMNTEAFF
>TRBJ2-3|14|few|TRBV29-1|TRBD2
TGCAGCGTTGCCGCGGGGGTTTTAACAGATACGCAGTATTTT
CSVAAGVLTDTQYF
>TRBJ2-3|14|many|TRBV5-6|TRBD2
TGTGCCAGCAGCTCCGCCGGACTAGCCCTCCCCGGGTATTTT
CASSSAGLALPGYF
>TRBJ2-5|15|NA|TRBV9|TRBD1
TGTGCCAGCAGCGTAGCCGACAGGGGTAAAGAGACCCAGTACTTC
CASSVADRGKETQYF
>TRBJ1-2|16|NA|TRBV5-4|NA
TGTGCCAGCAGCTTGGCCCGGGGAGGCTCAAACTATGGCTACACCTTC
CASSLARGGSNYGYTF
>TRBJ2-4|15|NA|TRBV29-1|NA
TGCAGCGTTGAAGGGGGGGACGGGACCAAAAACATTCAGTACTTC
CSVEGGDGTKNIQYF
>TRBJ1-2|12|NA|TRBV29-1|NA
TGCAGCGTTGAGGCAGGGGTCGATGGCTACACCTTC
CSVEAGVDGYTF
>TRBJ1-4|14|NA|TRBV5-1|NA
TGCGCCAGCAGCCAACAGGGAGGAGGGGAAAAACTGTTTTTT
CASSQQGGGEKLFF
>TRBJ1-3|17|few|TRBV7-9|NA
TGTGCCAGCAGCCCGGACGGGGTGAGCTCCTCTGGAAACACCATATATTTT
CASSPDGVSSSGNTIYF
>TRBJ1-4|14|NA|TRBV19|NA
TGTGCCAGTAGGGGACTCTGGACTAATGAAAAACTGTTTTTT
CASRGLWTNEKLFF
>TRBJ2-5|15|few|TRBV5-4|TRBD1
TGTGCCAGCAGCGGCCGGACAGGGTTACTGGAGACCCAGTACTTC
CASSGRTGLLETQYF
>TRBJ2-1|16|NA|TRBV5-1|NA
TGCGCCAGCAGCTTATGGGACCCGTCCCTTGTCAATGAGCAGTTATTC
CASSLWDPSLVNEQLF
>TRBJ1-1|12|few|TRBV29-1|NA
TGCAGCGTGGGACTGATGAACACTGAAGCTTTCTTT
CSVGLMNTEAFF
>TRBJ1-1|13|NA|TRBV20-1|NA
TGCAGTGCTCCACACCGGGTGAACACTGAAGCTTTCTTT
CSAPHRVNTEAFF
>TRBJ1-1|11|NA|TRBV20-1|NA
TGCAGTGCTAGAGACAGGGCGGAAGCTTTCTTT
CSARDRAEAFF
>TRBJ1-5|15|NA|TRBV2|TRBD1
TGTGCCAGCAGTAAGGAGGGGGCTGGCAATCAGCCCCAGCATTTT
CASSKEGAGNQPQHF
>TRBJ2-5|13|few|TRBV25-1|TRBD2
TGTGCCAGCAGTGAATGGGAGGGGGAGACCCAGTACTTC
CASSEWEGETQYF
>TRBJ2-5|17|NA|TRBV12-3/TRBV12-4|TRBD1
TGTGCCAGCAGTTTTAACATAGGGGGACAGGGTGTGGAGACCCAGTACTTC
CASSFNIGGQGVETQYF
>TRBJ1-5|13|few|TRBV24-1|NA
TGTGCCACCAGTGATTTCTCCGATCAGCCCCAGCATTTT
CATSDFSDQPQHF
>TRBJ2-7|14|NA|TRBV6-1|TRBD1
TGTGCCAGTAACCGGGACAGGGGGCGGTACGAGCAGTACTTC
CASNRDRGRYEQYF
>TRBJ2-1|11|few|TRBV6-2/TRBV6-3|NA
TGTGCCAGCAGTTCAGGGCTCACCGAGTTCTTC
CASSSGLTEFF
>TRBJ1-1|15|NA|TRBV28|TRBD1
TGTGCCAGCAGTGCCTGGACAGGGGAACACACTGAAGCTTTCTTT
CASSAWTGEHTEAFF
>TRBJ2-5|17|NA|TRBV9|NA
TGTGCCAGCAGCGTAGGGAAGGGACCCAGGGTCCAAGAGACCCAGTACTTC
CASSVGKGPRVQETQYF
>TRBJ1-1|16|NA|TRBV4-3|NA
TGCGCCAGCAGCCCTCTGATGGTCACCCCAGTCACTGAAGCTTTCTTT
CASSPLMVTPVTEAFF
>TRBJ1-2|15|few|TRBV28|TRBD1
TGTGCCAGCAGTCCCACAGGGGGCGTTAACTATGGCTACACCTTC
CASSPTGGVNYGYTF
>TRBJ2-7|13|NA|TRBV20-1|NA
TGCAGTGCCCGTGTGGGGTCCCCCTACGAGCAGTACTTC
CSARVGSPYEQYF
>TRBJ2-5|13|NA|TRBV11-2|NA
TGTGCCAGCAGCTTAGACTTCCAAGAGACCCAGTACTTC
CASSLDFQETQYF
>TRBJ1-2|13|few|TRBV25-1|NA
TGTGCCAGCAGTGAATTGGGGTTCTATGGCTACACCTTC
CASSELGFYGYTF
>TRBJ1-2|15|NA|TRBV6-1|NA
TGTGCCAGCAGTGCCGGACAGAAAGCTAACTATGGCTACACCTTC
CASSAGQKANYGYTF
>TRBJ1-2|11|NA|TRBV20-1|NA
TGCAGTGTCCGTACTAACTATGGCTACACCTTC
CSVRTNYGYTF
>TRBJ1-1|14|NA|TRBV4-1|TRBD1
TGCGCCAGCAGCGAACAGGGGAGCCAAACTGAAGCTTTCTTT
CASSEQGSQTEAFF
>TRBJ1-1|14|NA|TRBV28|TRBD1
TGTGCCAGCAGTTATTACGACAGGGCCTACGAAGCTTTCTTT
CASSYYDRAYEAFF
>TRBJ2-1|15|many|TRBV20-1|TRBD2
TGCAGTGCGTGGACTAGCGGGGGGTCTTACAATGAGCAGTTCTTC
CSAWTSGGSYNEQFF
>TRBJ1-6|19|NA|TRBV7-2|TRBD1
TGTGCCAGCAGCTCTGTATTAGGGACGCCGGGACAGGGCAATTCACCCCTCCACTTT
CASSSVLGTPGQGNSPLHF
>TRBJ1-2|15|NA|TRBV7-2|TRBD1
TGTGCCAGCAGCTTAGTTAGTTCCGGGACAGCTGGCTACACCTTC
CASSLVSSGTAGYTF
>TRBJ2-4|15|many|TRBV4-3|NA
TGCGCCAGCAGCCAAGGGACGAACAGGGAAAACATTCAGTACTTC
CASSQGTNRENIQYF
>TRBJ2-7|14|NA|TRBV5-1|NA
TGCGCCAGCAGCTTGGAGACTGGGCTGGGTGAGCAGTACTTC
CASSLETGLGEQYF